A selection of T cell receptor beta chains follows, all from one sample in a study of beta chain features in type 1 diabetes. Assay used: immunoSEQ multiplex PCR; TCRdb lists only in-frame clones, some missing. The sample has some 640,000 clones, around an eighth seen once. Sequencing was done on a sample of naive CD4+ T cells from blood. These TCRs come from a man aged 18 to 29 with type 1 diabetes. CDR3s include the opening cysteine and the closing phenylalanine or tryptophan. Fields, in order: J gene, clone size, V gene, D gene, CDR3 DNA, CDR3 protein. The D gene is left open where the match is weak. A clone size is listed for some rows: how often the clone was seen (once, few, many), or a class if it is expanded.

J: TRBJ1-1
size: few
V: TRBV9
D: -
DNA: TGTGCCAGCAGGGCTGGGGGCGGGGCTGGCACTGAAGCTTTCTTT
CDR3: CASRAGGGAGTEAFF

J: TRBJ1-1
size: -
V: TRBV30
D: -
DNA: TGTGCCTGGAGTGTTATTGGCCTCAACACTGAAGCTTTCTTT
CDR3: CAWSVIGLNTEAFF

J: TRBJ2-3
size: few
V: TRBV27
D: TRBD2
DNA: TGTGCCAGCAGTCAAGGGACTAGCGGGATCACAGATACGCAGTATTTT
CDR3: CASSQGTSGITDTQYF

J: TRBJ1-5
size: few
V: TRBV30
D: -
DNA: TGTGCCTGGAGTGTACTTCAGGAACAGCCCCAGCATTTT
CDR3: CAWSVLQEQPQHF

J: TRBJ2-7
size: few
V: TRBV5-1
D: TRBD1
DNA: TGCGCCAGCAGCTTGGCCAATACCGGATCAGGGACAGTCTACGAGCAGTACTTC
CDR3: CASSLANTGSGTVYEQYF

J: TRBJ2-5
size: -
V: TRBV4-3
D: -
DNA: TGCGCCAGCAGTCGAGACATCCAAGAGACCCAGTACTTC
CDR3: CASSRDIQETQYF

J: TRBJ2-2
size: -
V: TRBV18
D: TRBD1
DNA: TGTGCCAGCTCACCACCGAACGACAGGGGCGCCGGGGAGCTGTTTTTT
CDR3: CASSPPNDRGAGELFF

J: TRBJ2-1
size: -
V: TRBV5-4
D: TRBD1
DNA: TGTGCCAGCAGCTTACCGCCGGGACAGGACTACAATGAGCAGTTCTTC
CDR3: CASSLPPGQDYNEQFF

J: TRBJ2-2
size: few
V: TRBV7-2
D: TRBD2
DNA: TGTGCCAGCAGCTTAGGTGGCGGGGGGGCAGGCCAGGAGCTGTTTTTT
CDR3: CASSLGGGGAGQELFF

J: TRBJ1-2
size: -
V: TRBV5-5
D: TRBD1
DNA: TGTGCCAGCAGCAGGACAGGGGATGGCTACACCTTC
CDR3: CASSRTGDGYTF

J: TRBJ1-5
size: -
V: TRBV4-2
D: -
DNA: TGTGCCAGCAGCCAAGATTTTGGGCGTAGCCTCAATCAGCCCCAGCATTTT
CDR3: CASSQDFGRSLNQPQHF

J: TRBJ1-2
size: few
V: TRBV7-9
D: -
DNA: TGTGCCAGCAGCCCCTCCGGAACCCATGGCGGCTACACCTTC
CDR3: CASSPSGTHGGYTF

J: TRBJ2-1
size: -
V: TRBV5-4
D: TRBD1
DNA: TGTGCCAGCAGCCAAACGGGACAGGGATACAATGAGCAGTTCTTC
CDR3: CASSQTGQGYNEQFF

J: TRBJ2-3
size: -
V: TRBV27
D: -
DNA: TGTGCCAGCAGTCCGGGGGATACGCAGTATTTT
CDR3: CASSPGDTQYF

J: TRBJ1-5
size: few
V: TRBV29-1
D: TRBD1
DNA: TGCAGCGTTCAAGACAGGGACGGCAATCAGCCCCAGCATTTT
CDR3: CSVQDRDGNQPQHF

J: TRBJ2-7
size: few
V: TRBV13
D: -
DNA: TGTGCCAGCAGCCCGCCGTGGGGCGAGCAGTACTTC
CDR3: CASSPPWGEQYF

J: TRBJ1-1
size: few
V: TRBV28
D: -
DNA: TGTGCCAGCAGTTTATACGGCAGTCTCATCGGGACTGAAGCTTTCTTT
CDR3: CASSLYGSLIGTEAFF

J: TRBJ2-7
size: -
V: TRBV20-1
D: -
DNA: TGCAGTGTGGGGGGCAGCTACGAGCAGTACTTC
CDR3: CSVGGSYEQYF

J: TRBJ2-5
size: -
V: TRBV5-4
D: -
DNA: TGTGCCAGCAGCCCCCCTGGGGAGACCCAGTACTTC
CDR3: CASSPPGETQYF

J: TRBJ1-2
size: -
V: TRBV27
D: -
DNA: TGTGCCAGCAGTTTACGACCCGACTATGGCTACACCTTC
CDR3: CASSLRPDYGYTF

J: TRBJ1-5
size: -
V: TRBV29-1
D: -
DNA: TGCAGCGTTACCATTAGCAATCAGCCCCAGCATTTT
CDR3: CSVTISNQPQHF

J: TRBJ2-1
size: -
V: TRBV25-1
D: TRBD2
DNA: TGTGCCAGCAGTCTAAGCGGGAGTAAAAATGAGCAGTTCTTC
CDR3: CASSLSGSKNEQFF

J: TRBJ2-3
size: few
V: TRBV25-1
D: -
DNA: TGTGCCAGCAGCCTCCCGGGAGGCACAGATACGCAGTATTTT
CDR3: CASSLPGGTDTQYF

J: TRBJ2-4
size: few
V: TRBV12-5
D: -
DNA: TGTGCTAGTGGTCGACCACAGGGATGGGCCAAAAACATTCAGTACTTC
CDR3: CASGRPQGWAKNIQYF

J: TRBJ2-7
size: few
V: TRBV25-1
D: TRBD2
DNA: TGTGCCAGCAGTGAGGCGCTAGCGGTGCAGTACTTC
CDR3: CASSEALAVQYF

J: TRBJ2-2
size: -
V: TRBV5-1
D: -
DNA: TGCGCCAGCAGCTTCGGGGCAGGTTGGACCGGGGAGCTGTTTTTT
CDR3: CASSFGAGWTGELFF

J: TRBJ1-6
size: few
V: TRBV27
D: -
DNA: TGTGCCAGCAGTTTAGGGAGACAGTCTACCCTTAATTCACCCCTCCACTTT
CDR3: CASSLGRQSTLNSPLHF

J: TRBJ1-1
size: -
V: TRBV29-1
D: -
DNA: TGCAGCGTTGCCTTTGGAGGGATGAACACTGAAGCTTTCTTT
CDR3: CSVAFGGMNTEAFF

J: TRBJ2-5
size: few
V: TRBV2
D: -
DNA: TGTGCCAGCAGTGAACTTAGGGAGACCCAGTACTTC
CDR3: CASSELRETQYF

J: TRBJ2-5
size: -
V: TRBV5-4
D: TRBD1
DNA: TGTGCCAGCAGCTCCACAGGGGGCAAGGAGACCCAGTACTTC
CDR3: CASSSTGGKETQYF

J: TRBJ1-3
size: -
V: TRBV7-9
D: -
DNA: TGTGCCAGCAGCCCCATGGCAGGCGGAAACACCATATATTTT
CDR3: CASSPMAGGNTIYF

J: TRBJ2-3
size: few
V: TRBV4-1
D: -
DNA: TGCGCCAGCAGCCTCGAGCGGCAGGCGAGAAACACAGATACGCAGTATTTT
CDR3: CASSLERQARNTDTQYF

J: TRBJ1-4
size: -
V: TRBV5-1
D: -
DNA: TGCGCCAGCAGCTTGAATGGCAGGGTAGAAAAACTGTTTTTT
CDR3: CASSLNGRVEKLFF

J: TRBJ2-3
size: few
V: TRBV6-6
D: -
DNA: TGTGCCAGCAGCGGAGCGGCTGATACGCAGTATTTT
CDR3: CASSGAADTQYF

J: TRBJ1-2
size: -
V: TRBV30
D: -
DNA: TGTGCCTGGAGTGGGGGTACGGGGTATGGCTACACCTTC
CDR3: CAWSGGTGYGYTF

J: TRBJ2-3
size: -
V: TRBV5-6
D: -
DNA: TGTGCCAGCAGCTCCGGGACTACGCAGTATTTT
CDR3: CASSSGTTQYF

J: TRBJ2-7
size: few
V: TRBV28
D: -
DNA: TGTGCCAGCAGTTTATTGGTCAGCGAGCAGTACTTC
CDR3: CASSLLVSEQYF

J: TRBJ1-5
size: few
V: TRBV7-3
D: -
DNA: TGTGCCAGCAGCCCAGGGGCCAATCAGCCCCAGCATTTT
CDR3: CASSPGANQPQHF

J: TRBJ1-2
size: -
V: TRBV25-1
D: -
DNA: TGTGCCAGCAGTGAAAGGTTTATCGGGACTACCTATGGCTACACCTTC
CDR3: CASSERFIGTTYGYTF

J: TRBJ2-7
size: few
V: TRBV28
D: -
DNA: TGTGCCAGCATTAGGGGACCGCCCTGGACGGAGCAGTACTTC
CDR3: CASIRGPPWTEQYF